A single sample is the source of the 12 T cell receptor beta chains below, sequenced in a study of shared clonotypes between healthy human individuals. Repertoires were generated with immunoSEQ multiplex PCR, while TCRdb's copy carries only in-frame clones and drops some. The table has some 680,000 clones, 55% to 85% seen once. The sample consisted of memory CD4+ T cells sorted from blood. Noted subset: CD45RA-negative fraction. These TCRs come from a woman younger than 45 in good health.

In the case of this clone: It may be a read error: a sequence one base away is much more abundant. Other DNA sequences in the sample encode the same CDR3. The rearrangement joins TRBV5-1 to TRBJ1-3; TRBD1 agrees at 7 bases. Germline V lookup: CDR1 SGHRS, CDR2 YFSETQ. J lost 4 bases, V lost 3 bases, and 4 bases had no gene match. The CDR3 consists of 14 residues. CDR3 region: CASSWGTEGNTIYF. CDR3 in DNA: TGCGCCAGCAGCTGGGGGACAGAGGGAAACACCATATATTTT.

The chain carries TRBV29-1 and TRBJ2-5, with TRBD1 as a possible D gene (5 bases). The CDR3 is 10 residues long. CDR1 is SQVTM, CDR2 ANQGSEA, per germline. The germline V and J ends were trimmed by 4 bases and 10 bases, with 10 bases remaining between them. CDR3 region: CSVGEGVQYF. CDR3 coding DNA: TGCAGCGTTGGAGAAGGGGTCCAGTACTTC.

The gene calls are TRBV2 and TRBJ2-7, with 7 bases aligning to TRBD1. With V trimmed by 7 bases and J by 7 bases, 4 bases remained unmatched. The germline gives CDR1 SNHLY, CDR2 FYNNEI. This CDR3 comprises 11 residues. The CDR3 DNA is TGTGCCAGCAAACAGGGGAAGGAGCAGTACTTC. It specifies CASKQGKEQYF.

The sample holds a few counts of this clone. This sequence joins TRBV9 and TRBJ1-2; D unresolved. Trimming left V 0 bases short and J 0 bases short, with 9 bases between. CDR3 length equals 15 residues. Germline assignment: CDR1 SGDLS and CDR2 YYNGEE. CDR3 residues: CASSVGGETNYGYTF. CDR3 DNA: TGTGCCAGCAGCGTAGGTGGAGAGACTAACTATGGCTACACCTTC.

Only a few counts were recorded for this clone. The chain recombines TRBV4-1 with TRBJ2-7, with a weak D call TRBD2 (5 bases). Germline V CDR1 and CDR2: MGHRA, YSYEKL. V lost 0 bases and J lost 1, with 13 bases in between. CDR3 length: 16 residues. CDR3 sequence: CASSQDGGVGSYEQYF. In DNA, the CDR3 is TGCGCCAGCAGCCAAGACGGAGGCGTAGGATCCTACGAGCAGTACTTC.

CDR3 sequence: CASSYNFMNTEAFF. The CDR3, as DNA: TGTGCCAGCAGTTACAACTTCATGAACACTGAAGCTTTCTTT. The chain is built from TRBV6-5 and TRBJ1-1; D call uncertain. The CDR3 sequence is 14 residues long. The germline V gene encodes CDR1 MNHEY and CDR2 SVGAGI. V gave up 2 bases and J gave up 0 bases, with 7 bases separating them.

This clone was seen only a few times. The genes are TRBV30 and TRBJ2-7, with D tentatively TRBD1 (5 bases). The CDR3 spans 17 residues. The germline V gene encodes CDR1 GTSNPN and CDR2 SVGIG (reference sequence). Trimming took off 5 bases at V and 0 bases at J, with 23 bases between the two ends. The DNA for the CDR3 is TGTGCCTGGGACAGCCTGACCAACAGTGCGAGCTCCTACGAGCAGTACTTC. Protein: CAWDSLTNSASSYEQYF.

Here the CDR3 reads CASSEVGGNSYEQYF. CDR3 DNA sequence: TGTGCCAGCAGTGAAGTCGGGGGAAACTCCTACGAGCAGTACTTC. This chain connects TRBV25-1 to TRBJ2-7, with TRBD2 as a possible D gene (6 bases). Germline CDR1 MGHDK, CDR2 SYGVNS. This CDR3 has 15 residues. The V and J ends lost 2 bases and 0 bases respectively, with 11 bases between them.

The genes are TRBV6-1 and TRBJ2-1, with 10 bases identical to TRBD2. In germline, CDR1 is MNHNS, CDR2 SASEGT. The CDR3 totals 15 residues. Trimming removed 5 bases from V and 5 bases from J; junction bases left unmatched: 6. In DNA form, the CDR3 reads TGTGCCAGCAGTCATAGCGGGAGGAATAACAATGAGCAGTTCTTC. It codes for CASSHSGRNNNEQFF.

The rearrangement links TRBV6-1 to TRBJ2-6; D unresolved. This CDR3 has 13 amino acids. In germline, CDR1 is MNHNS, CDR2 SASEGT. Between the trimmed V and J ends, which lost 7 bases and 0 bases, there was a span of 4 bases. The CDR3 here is CASTISGANVLTF. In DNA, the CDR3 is TGTGCCAGCACTATCTCTGGGGCCAACGTCCTGACTTTC.

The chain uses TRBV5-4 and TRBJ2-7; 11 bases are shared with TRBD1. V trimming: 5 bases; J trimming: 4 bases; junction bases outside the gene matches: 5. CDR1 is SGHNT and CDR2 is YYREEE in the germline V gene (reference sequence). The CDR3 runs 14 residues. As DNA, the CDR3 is TGTGCCAGCAGACGGACAGGGGGCGATTACGAGCAGTACTTC. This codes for CASRRTGGDYEQYF.

CDR3 nucleotides: TGCAGCGTTCCCGGACGGACGAACTATGGCTACACCTTC. Amino acids: CSVPGRTNYGYTF. The V and J genes are TRBV29-1 and TRBJ1-2; D gene ambiguous. Between the trimmed V and J ends, which lost 5 bases and 2 bases, there was a span of 12 bases. Germline V lookup: CDR1 SQVTM, CDR2 ANQGSEA. The CDR3 totals 13 residues.